This TCR beta chain was identified during a study of control samples from healthy donors and cancer patients. Using immunoSEQ multiplex PCR, the repertoire was profiled, and TCRdb retains in-frame clones only, with some absent. This sample has about 160,000 clones, with roughly 90% found just once. This sequence was found in a man aged 25 to 40 in good health. The sample comprised blood.

The CDR3 is CASSDSLLAPYEQYF. DNA for the CDR3: TGTGCCAGTAGCGACTCGTTACTAGCGCCCTACGAGCAGTACTTC. The chain links TRBV19 to TRBJ2-7, with TRBD2 identical over 7 bases. In germline, CDR1 is LNHDA, CDR2 SQIVND (reference sequence). The CDR3 runs to 15 residues. V lost 6 bases to trimming and J lost 2 bases; unmatched junction nucleotides: 10. Filled out from reference TRBV19 and TRBJ2-7, the complete variable domain reads DGGITQSPKYLFRKEGQNVTLSCEQNLNHDAMYWYRQDPGQGLRLIYYSQIVNDFQKGDIAEGYSVSREKKESFPLTVTSAQKNPTAFYLCASSDSLLAPYEQYFGPGTRLTVT.